These 3 T cell receptor beta chains were all obtained from the same sample, sequenced in a study of chemoradiotherapy in HPV16-positive cancers. Assay: immunoSEQ multiplex PCR; the TCRdb copy retains only in-frame clones and omits some. Of around 15,000 clones listed, roughly 70% are singletons. Sampling took place from a patient who underwent chemoradiotherapy. The receptors come from a human donor with HPV-associated anogenital cancer.

The chain joins TRBV6-5 to TRBJ1-1; the D gene is possibly TRBD1 (5 bases). The germline V gene encodes CDR1 MNHEY and CDR2 SVGAGI. Deletions cut 5 bases from V and 4 bases from J, with 14 bases between. This CDR3 comprises 14 residues. The chain's CDR3 is CASSPQGAITEAFF. CDR3 DNA: TGTGCCAGCAGTCCTCAGGGCGCGATCACTGAAGCTTTCTTT.

V usage is TRBV7-2 and J usage is TRBJ1-2; the D is unclear. The CDR3 length is 16 residues. Germline values: CDR1 SGHTA, CDR2 FQGNSA. The V gene lost 7 bases and the J gene lost 0 bases, with 18 bases spanning the gap. CDR3 sequence: CASTTLGGRSNYGYTF. The CDR3 bases are TGTGCCAGCACCACACTAGGCGGGCGATCTAACTATGGCTACACCTTC. Based on the CDR3 plus reference TRBV7-2 and TRBJ1-2, the full variable domain is GAGVSQSPSNKVTEKGKDVELRCDPISGHTALYWYRQSLGQGLEFLIYFQGNSAPDKSGLPSDRFSAERTGGSVSTLTIQRTQQEDSAVYLCASTTLGGRSNYGYTFGSGTRLTVV.

This rearrangement joins TRBV28 to TRBJ1-1; D might be TRBD1 (5 bases). The V gene lost 7 bases and the J gene lost 0 bases, with 9 bases spanning the gap. Germline V gives CDR1 MDHEN, CDR2 SYDVKM. There are 13 residues in the CDR3. DNA of the CDR3: TGTGCCAGCACAGGGACGATGAACACTGAAGCTTTCTTT. It yields the protein CASTGTMNTEAFF.